This TCR beta chain derives from a study of CD8 T cells in Susac syndrome. V lost 4 bases and J 8 bases, leaving 15 bases between the germline ends. Germline assignment: CDR1 SQVTM and CDR2 ANQGSEA. The CDR3 is 13 amino acids. With random hexamers, about 0.5 to 1 ug RNA was reverse transcribed. TCR beta CDR3 was amplified by immunoSEQ multiplex PCR. This amplification extended across 54 Vbeta and 13 Jbeta segments. TCRdb passed the immunoSEQ multiplex PCR reads through MiXCR, listing each CDR3 protein once. The table includes 150,000 to 180,000 distinct CDR3 sequences, 85% to 95% detected once. The chain has TRBV29-1 and TRBJ2-1; a weak D match, TRBD2 (6 bases). The sample comprised CD4+ T cells from PBMCs. The source of this sequence is a human donor with Susac syndrome. CDR3 loop: CSVAGGRIDEQFF. As DNA, the CDR3 is TGCAGCGTTGCCGGGGGAAGGATAGATGAGCAGTTCTTC.